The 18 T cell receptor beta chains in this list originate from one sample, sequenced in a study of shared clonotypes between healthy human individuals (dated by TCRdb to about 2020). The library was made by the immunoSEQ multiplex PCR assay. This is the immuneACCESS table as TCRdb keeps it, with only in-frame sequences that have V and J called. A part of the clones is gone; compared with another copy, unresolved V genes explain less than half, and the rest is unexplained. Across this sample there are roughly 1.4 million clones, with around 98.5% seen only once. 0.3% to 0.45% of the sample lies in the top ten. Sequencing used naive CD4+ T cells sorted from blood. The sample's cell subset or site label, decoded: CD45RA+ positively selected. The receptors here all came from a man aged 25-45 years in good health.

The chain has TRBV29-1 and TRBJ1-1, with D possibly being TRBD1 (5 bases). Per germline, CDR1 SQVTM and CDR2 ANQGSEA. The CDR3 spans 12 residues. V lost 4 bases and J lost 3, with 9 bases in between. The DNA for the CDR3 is TGCAGCGTTGGTCAGGGCCACACTGAAGCTTTCTTT. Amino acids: CSVGQGHTEAFF.

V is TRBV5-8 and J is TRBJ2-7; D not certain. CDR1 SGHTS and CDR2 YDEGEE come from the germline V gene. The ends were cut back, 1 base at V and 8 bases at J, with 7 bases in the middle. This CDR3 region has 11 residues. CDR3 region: CASSLIGKQYF. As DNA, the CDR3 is TGTGCCAGCAGCTTGATAGGAAAGCAGTACTTC.

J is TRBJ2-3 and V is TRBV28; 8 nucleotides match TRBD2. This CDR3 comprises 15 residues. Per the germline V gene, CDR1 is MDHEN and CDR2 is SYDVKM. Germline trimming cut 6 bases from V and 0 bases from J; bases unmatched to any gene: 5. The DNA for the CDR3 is TGTGCCAGCAGCCGACTAGCGTCAAGCACAGATACGCAGTATTTT. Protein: CASSRLASSTDTQYF.

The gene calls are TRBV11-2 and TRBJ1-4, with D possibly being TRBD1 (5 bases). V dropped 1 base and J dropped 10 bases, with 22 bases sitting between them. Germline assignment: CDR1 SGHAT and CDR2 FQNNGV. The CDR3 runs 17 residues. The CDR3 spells CASSLVSVGGNVGKLFF. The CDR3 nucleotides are TGTGCCAGCAGCTTAGTGTCGGTGGGGGGTAACGTTGGAAAACTGTTTTTT.

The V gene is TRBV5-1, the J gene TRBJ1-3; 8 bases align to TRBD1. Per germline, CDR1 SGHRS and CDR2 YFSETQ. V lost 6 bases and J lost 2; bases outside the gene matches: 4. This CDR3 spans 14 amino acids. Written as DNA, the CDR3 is TGCGCCAGCAAGACAGGGGCCCCTGGAAACACCATATATTTT. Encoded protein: CASKTGAPGNTIYF.

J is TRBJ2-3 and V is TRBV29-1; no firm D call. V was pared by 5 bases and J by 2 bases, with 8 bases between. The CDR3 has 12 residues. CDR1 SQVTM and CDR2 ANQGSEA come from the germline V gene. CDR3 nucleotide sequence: TGCAGCGTTAAACACATCACAGATACGCAGTATTTT. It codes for CSVKHITDTQYF.

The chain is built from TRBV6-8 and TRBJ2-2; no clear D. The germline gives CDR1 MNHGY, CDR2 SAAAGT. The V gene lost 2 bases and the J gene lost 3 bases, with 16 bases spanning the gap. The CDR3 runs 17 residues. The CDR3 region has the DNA TGTGCCAGCAGTTACCCCCTCAGTCTAGGGTACACCGGGGAGCTGTTTTTT. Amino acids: CASSYPLSLGYTGELFF.

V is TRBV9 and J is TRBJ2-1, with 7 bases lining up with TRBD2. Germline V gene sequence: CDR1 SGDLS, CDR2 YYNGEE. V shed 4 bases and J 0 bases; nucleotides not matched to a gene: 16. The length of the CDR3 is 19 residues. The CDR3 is CASSSHQGYGGSSYNEQFF. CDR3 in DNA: TGTGCCAGCAGCTCCCATCAGGGATATGGCGGGAGCTCCTACAATGAGCAGTTCTTC.

The CDR3 DNA reads as TGTGCCAGCAGCATCCGGGACAGGGGTATTTTGGAGAACTATGGCTACACCTTC. Protein sequence: CASSIRDRGILENYGYTF. The J gene is TRBJ1-2, the V gene TRBV7-8; 10 nucleotides line up with TRBD1. Germline values: CDR1 SGHVS, CDR2 FQNEAQ. V shed 5 bases and J 2 bases; nucleotides not matched to a gene: 14. This CDR3 region has 18 residues.

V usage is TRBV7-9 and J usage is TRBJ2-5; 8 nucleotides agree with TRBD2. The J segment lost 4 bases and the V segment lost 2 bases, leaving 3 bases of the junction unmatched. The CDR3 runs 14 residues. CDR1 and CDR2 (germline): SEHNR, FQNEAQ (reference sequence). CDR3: CASSLLAGPETQYF. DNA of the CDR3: TGTGCCAGCAGCTTATTAGCGGGACCAGAGACCCAGTACTTC.

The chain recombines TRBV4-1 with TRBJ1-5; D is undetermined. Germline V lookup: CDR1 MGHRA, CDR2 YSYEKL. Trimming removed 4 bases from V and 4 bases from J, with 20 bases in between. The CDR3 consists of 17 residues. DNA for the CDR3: TGCGCCAGCAGCCGAATGCTTTCGACGGAAGATAATCAGCCCCAGCATTTT. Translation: CASSRMLSTEDNQPQHF.

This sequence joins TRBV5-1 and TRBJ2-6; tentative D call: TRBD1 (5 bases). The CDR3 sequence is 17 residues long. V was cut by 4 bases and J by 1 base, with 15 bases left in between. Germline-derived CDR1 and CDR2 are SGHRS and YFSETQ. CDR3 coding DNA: TGCGCCAGCAGCATACAGCCCCAGGGTTCTGGGGCCAACGTCCTGACTTTC. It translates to CASSIQPQGSGANVLTF.

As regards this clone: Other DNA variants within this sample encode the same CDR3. CDR3: CASSLGLAGDNEQFF. In DNA form, the CDR3 reads TGCGCCAGCAGCTTGGGACTAGCGGGAGACAATGAGCAGTTCTTC. V and J are TRBV5-1 and TRBJ2-1, with TRBD2 matching 12 bases. Losses at the gene ends were 0 bases for V and 5 bases for J; bases not matched to a gene: 0. From germline, CDR1 is SGHRS and CDR2 YFSETQ. The CDR3 has 15 amino acids.

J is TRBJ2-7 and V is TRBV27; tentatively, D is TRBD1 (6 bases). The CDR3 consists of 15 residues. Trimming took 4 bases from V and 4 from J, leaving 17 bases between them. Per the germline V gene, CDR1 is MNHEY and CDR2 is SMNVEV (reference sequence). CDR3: CASSSTGPRWYEQYF. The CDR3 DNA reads TGTGCCAGCAGTTCAACAGGGCCCCGGTGGTACGAGCAGTACTTC.

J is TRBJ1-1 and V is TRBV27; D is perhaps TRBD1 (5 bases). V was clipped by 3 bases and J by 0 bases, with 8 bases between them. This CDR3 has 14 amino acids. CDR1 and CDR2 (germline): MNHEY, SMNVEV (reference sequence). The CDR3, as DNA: TGTGCCAGCAGTTTCTTAGGGGTGAACACTGAAGCTTTCTTT. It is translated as CASSFLGVNTEAFF.

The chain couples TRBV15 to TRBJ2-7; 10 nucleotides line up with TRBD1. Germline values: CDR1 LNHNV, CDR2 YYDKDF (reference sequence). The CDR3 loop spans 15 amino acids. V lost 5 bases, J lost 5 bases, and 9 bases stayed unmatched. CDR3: CATSQFPGQGHEQYF. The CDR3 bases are TGTGCCACCAGCCAATTTCCGGGACAGGGGCACGAGCAGTACTTC. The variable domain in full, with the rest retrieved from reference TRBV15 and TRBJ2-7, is DAMVIQNPRYQVTQFGKPVTLSCSQTLNHNVMYWYQQKSSQAPKLLFHYYDKDFNNEADTPDNFQSRRPNTSFCFLDIRSPGLGDTAMYLCATSQFPGQGHEQYFGPGTRLTVT.

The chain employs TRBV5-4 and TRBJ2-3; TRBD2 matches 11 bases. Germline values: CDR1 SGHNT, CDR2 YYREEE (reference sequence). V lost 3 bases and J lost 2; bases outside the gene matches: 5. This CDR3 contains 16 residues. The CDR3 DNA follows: TGTGCCAGCAGCTCCCTAGCGGGAGGATTCACAGATACGCAGTATTTT. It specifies CASSSLAGGFTDTQYF.

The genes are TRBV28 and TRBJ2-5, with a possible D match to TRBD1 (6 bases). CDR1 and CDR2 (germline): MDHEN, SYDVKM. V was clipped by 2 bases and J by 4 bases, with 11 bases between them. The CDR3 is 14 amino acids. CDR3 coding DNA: TGTGCCAGCAGTTTAACAACAGGGATAGAGACCCAGTACTTC. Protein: CASSLTTGIETQYF.